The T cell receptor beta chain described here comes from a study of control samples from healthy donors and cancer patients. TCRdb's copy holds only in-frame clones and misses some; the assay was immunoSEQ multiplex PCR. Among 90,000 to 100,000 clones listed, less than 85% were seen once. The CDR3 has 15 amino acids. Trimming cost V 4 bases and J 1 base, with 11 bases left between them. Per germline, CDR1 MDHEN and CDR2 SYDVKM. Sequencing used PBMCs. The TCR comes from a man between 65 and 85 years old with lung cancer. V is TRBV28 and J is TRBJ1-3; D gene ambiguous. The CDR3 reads CASSSPAESGNTIYF. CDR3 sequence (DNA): TGTGCCAGCAGTTCGCCCGCGGAGTCTGGAAACACCATATATTTT.